A selection of T cell receptor beta chains follows, all from one sample in a study of sequential checkpoint blockade in melanoma. Sequencing was performed with immunoSEQ multiplex PCR; in TCRdb, only in-frame clones are kept and a portion is missing. The sample lists around 9,500 clones; about 21% were seen once. Sequencing used tumor tissue (inferred from file names), obtained from a patient given nivolumab and ipilimumab in sequence. These receptors originate from a human donor with melanoma. CDR3s include the opening cysteine and the closing phenylalanine or tryptophan. A D gene is named only where the DNA matches it firmly. Clone size is stated in some rows and not others, as once, few, many or a class when expanded.

size	V	J	D	DNA	CDR3
many	TRBV9	TRBJ1-1	.	TGTGCCAGCAGCGTAGCCACGGGACAGAACACTGAAGCTTTCTTT	CASSVATGQNTEAFF
many	TRBV7-5	TRBJ2-5	.	TGTGCCAGCAGCTTGAACGAGGGCGGAGAGACCCAGTACTTC	CASSLNEGGETQYF
medium-sized	TRBV11-3	TRBJ1-1	.	TGTGCCAGCAGCTTGGGGGGATTTGGTACGACTGAAGCTTTCTTT	CASSLGGFGTTEAFF
few	TRBV1	TRBJ2-1	.	TGCGCCAGCAGCCAAGAGGGGGGCCCCTACAATGAGCAGTTCTTC	CASSQEGGPYNEQFF
.	TRBV6-8	TRBJ2-1	TRBD2	TGTGCCAGCGATCTAGCGGGGTCCGACAATGAGCAGTTCTTC	CASDLAGSDNEQFF
few	TRBV6-8	TRBJ2-7	TRBD1	TGTGCCAGCAGTTGGGGGACAGAGAGATTGCCTTTCGAGCAGTACTTC	CASSWGTERLPFEQYF
.	TRBV2	TRBJ1-2	TRBD1	TGTGCCAGCAGTGAAGCGGAAGGGAGACAGGGGTATGGCTACACCTTC	CASSEAEGRQGYGYTF
few	TRBV14	TRBJ2-1	.	TGTGCCAGCAGCCAATTGGGTGCGTGGTTGTTCCCCACCAATGAGCAGTTCTTC	CASSQLGAWLFPTNEQFF
few	TRBV28	TRBJ2-6	.	TGTGCCAGCAGTTTACGTTCCAGGTTCTGGGGGGCCAACGTCCTGACTTTC	CASSLRSRFWGANVLTF
few	TRBV19	TRBJ2-2	TRBD2	TGTGCCAGTAGCGGGACTAGCGGGGTTAATGGCGGGGAGCTGTTTTTT	CASSGTSGVNGGELFF
few	TRBV11-3	TRBJ2-2	.	TGTGCCAGCAGCCGAACCCCTAACCCGAACACCGGGGAGCTGTTTTTT	CASSRTPNPNTGELFF
many	TRBV11-3	TRBJ1-1	.	TGTGCCAGCAGCTTAGAGGCCCCGAGTGTGAACACTGAAGCTTTCTTT	CASSLEAPSVNTEAFF
many	TRBV11-3	TRBJ1-1	.	TGTGCCAGCAGCCGGACTAGACAGATTAACACTGAAGCTTTCTTT	CASSRTRQINTEAFF
many	TRBV11-3	TRBJ1-2	.	TGTGCCAGCAGCCCCCGGACGCAGGGCTATGGCTACACCTTC	CASSPRTQGYGYTF
.	TRBV15	TRBJ2-7	.	TGTGCCACCAGCAGAGAGTTCCCCAGCAGCTCCTACGAGCAGTACTTC	CATSREFPSSSYEQYF
.	TRBV6-8	TRBJ1-2	.	TGTGCCAGCAGTTACAATCATGGACAGAAATATGGCTACACCTTC	CASSYNHGQKYGYTF
few	TRBV29-1	TRBJ1-2	.	TGCAGCGTTGAAGAAAGGGGCCGGACAGTTTTCCCCTTCTATGGCTACACCTTC	CSVEERGRTVFPFYGYTF
few	TRBV29-1	TRBJ1-2	TRBD1	TGCAGCGTCCCGGGGTCCGGGACAGGGTTAAACCCTAACTATGGCTACACCTTC	CSVPGSGTGLNPNYGYTF
few	TRBV28	TRBJ1-2	.	TGTGCCAGCAGCCCGCCAGGGGAAAACTATGGCTACACCTTC	CASSPPGENYGYTF
.	TRBV12-5	TRBJ2-3	.	TGTGCCAGCACCAACACAGATACGCAGTATTTT	CASTNTDTQYF
.	TRBV6-8	TRBJ2-2	TRBD1	TGTGCCAGCAGTTACGGGGCCCCAAGGACAGGGGGGGACACCGGGGAGCTGTTTTTT	CASSYGAPRTGGDTGELFF
many	TRBV11-3	TRBJ1-6	.	TGTGCCAGCAGCTTTATGACAGACAATTCACCCCTCCACTTT	CASSFMTDNSPLHF
few	TRBV6-8	TRBJ2-7	TRBD2	TGTGCCATCAGCTATAGCGGGGTATTAGGTTACGAGCAGTACTTC	CAISYSGVLGYEQYF
.	TRBV11-3	TRBJ2-1	.	TGTGCCAGCAGCTCGGACCCGAGGGTCCACAATGAGCAGTTCTTC	CASSSDPRVHNEQFF
few	TRBV7-6	TRBJ1-4	.	TGTGCCAGCAGCTTAACAGAAACTCTAACCTGGGATGAAAAACTGTTTTTT	CASSLTETLTWDEKLFF
.	TRBV5-1	TRBJ1-6	TRBD1	TGCGCCAGCAGCCTGGACAGGAATAATAATTCACCCCTCCACTTT	CASSLDRNNNSPLHF
.	TRBV28	TRBJ1-2	TRBD1	TGTGCCAGCAGTTCAGGGACAGCGAACTATGGCTACACCTTC	CASSSGTANYGYTF
.	TRBV19	TRBJ1-4	.	TGTGCCAGTACCGCAGGGTCGTTAAAACTGTTTTTT	CASTAGSLKLFF
many	TRBV6-8	TRBJ1-1	.	TGTGCCAGCAGTACAGGGAGGAACACTGAAGCTTTCTTT	CASSTGRNTEAFF
many	TRBV11-3	TRBJ2-5	TRBD2	TGTGCCAGCAGCCTCGGGACTAGCGGAGAGACCCAGTACTTC	CASSLGTSGETQYF
.	TRBV29-1	TRBJ2-1	TRBD1	TGCAGCGTACAGGGGGGCTCCTACAATGAGCAGTTCTTC	CSVQGGSYNEQFF
.	TRBV9	TRBJ1-2	.	TGTGCCAGCAATGAGGGGCCTGGGTATGGCTACACCTTC	CASNEGPGYGYTF
few	TRBV7-6	TRBJ2-3	.	TGTGCCAGCAGCTTCCTCCACACCACAGATACGCAGTATTTT	CASSFLHTTDTQYF
.	TRBV18	TRBJ2-2	.	TGTGCCAGCTCACCAAATTCACTGATGGAGAACACCGGGGAGCTGTTTTTT	CASSPNSLMENTGELFF
.	TRBV19	TRBJ2-6	.	TGTGCCAGTAGTCAGTATTCAGGGACTGGGGCCAACGTCCTGACTTTC	CASSQYSGTGANVLTF
few	TRBV23-1	TRBJ1-6	.	TGCGCCAGCAGCCTTACCCATAATTCACCCCTCCACTTT	CASSLTHNSPLHF
many	TRBV11-3	TRBJ1-2	.	TGTGCCAGCAGCTTAGACTCCTCCAGGGCCGATGGCTACACCTTC	CASSLDSSRADGYTF
medium-sized	TRBV9	TRBJ2-3	.	TGTGCCAGCAGCGTAGAGGGCGGCACAGATACGCAGTATTTT	CASSVEGGTDTQYF
medium-sized	TRBV28	TRBJ2-5	.	TGTGCCAGCAGTTTGTTAAGAGAGACCCAGTACTTC	CASSLLRETQYF
few	TRBV19	TRBJ1-2	TRBD1	TGTGCCAGTGACTCCGGGACAGCCGTCTATGGCTACACCTTC	CASDSGTAVYGYTF
many	TRBV6-8	TRBJ2-1	.	TGTGCCAGCAGTGACTCTAAGACTCTCTCCTACAATGAGCAGTTCTTC	CASSDSKTLSYNEQFF
.	TRBV6-8	TRBJ2-7	TRBD2	TGTGCCAGCAGTCTCGGGACTAGCGGGGGATTCTACGAGCAGTACTTC	CASSLGTSGGFYEQYF